This TCR beta chain derives from a study of control samples from healthy donors and cancer patients. This CDR3 comprises 13 residues. CDR1 and CDR2 (germline): LNHDA, SQIVND (reference sequence). J lost 6 bases, V lost 5 bases, and 6 bases had no gene match. Only in-frame clones appear in the TCRdb table, and some are missing; sequencing was by immunoSEQ multiplex PCR. In total, the table holds about 190,000 clones. The sequencing input was blood. This chain joins TRBV19 and TRBJ1-1; 7 nucleotides agree with TRBD1. The clonotype was recovered from a woman in her 30s in good health. The chain's CDR3 is CASSVQGVPEAFF. CDR3 coding DNA: TGTGCCAGTAGTGTGCAGGGGGTTCCTGAAGCTTTCTTT.